This T cell receptor (beta chain) came from a study of T cell responses to AZD1222 COVID-19 vaccine. Study results and caveats: The donor group comprised mostly white British people and more females; the analysis possibly underestimated clonal diversity. Per reports, nearly half of all spike-specific TCRs target regions that are unmutated in variants.

Produced via immunoSEQ multiplex PCR; TCRdb's table is partial and in-frame only. The table shows about 100,000 clones, with 85% to 90% occurring only once. This clone occurred a few times. Its antigen remains unknown. This CDR3 contains 20 residues. V dropped 5 bases and J dropped 7; count of bases not matched to a gene: 21. CDR1 is MNHNY, CDR2 SVGAGI, per germline (reference sequence). The chain carries TRBV6-6 and TRBJ1-6; 9 nucleotides align to TRBD1. The TCR sequence derives from an adult in good health. Sequences were derived from peripheral blood, sampled on day 0 of AZD1222 vaccination. DNA of the CDR3: TGTGCCAGCAGTCGCCTGCCGGGGACAGGGACCCGTTCGGTGAATTCACCCCTCCACTTT. It is translated as CASSRLPGTGTRSVNSPLHF.